This T cell receptor beta chain was recorded in a study of cytomegalovirus exposure and HLA in healthy donors. Trimming removed 0 bases at V and 4 bases at J, with 10 bases between. The germline V gene has CDR1 SGHNT and CDR2 YYREEE (reference sequence). The CDR3 has 14 amino acids. The PCR used 60 Vbeta and 13 Jbeta primers. Assay used: immunoSEQ multiplex PCR; TCRdb lists only in-frame clones, some missing. The repertoire holds over 150,000 clones, under 80% seen once, with about 2% in the top ten. The gene calls are TRBV5-4 and TRBJ1-1; D unclear. The source of this sequence is a man aged 25-40 years in good health and CMV-seronegative. The source material was PBMCs. CDR3 protein: CASSLAGVATEAFF. The CDR3, as DNA: TGTGCCAGCAGCTTGGCCGGGGTCGCCACTGAAGCTTTCTTT.